The 5 T cell receptor beta chains below all came from one sample that was sequenced in a study of T-cell reconstitution after alpha-beta-depleted transplantation in children. Preparation of the TCRbeta library used unique molecular identifiers. TCRdb reprocessed the PCR reads with MiXCR, giving one entry per CDR3 protein. The sample yields some 350,000 distinct CDR3 sequences, 15% to 20% seen once. Sequences were derived from PBMCs, mostly from graft donor cells, sampled 360 days after TCRalphabeta/CD19-depleted stem cell transplant. The receptors were gathered from a male patient aged 2-15 years who had a stem cell transplant for acute lymphoblastic leukemia, so the T cells may come from the graft donor.

In its sample, this clonotype was seen many times. In DNA, the CDR3 is TGTGCCAGCAGCTTAATCGCCTTTTACGAGCAGTACTTC. Its protein product is CASSLIAFYEQYF. The chain couples TRBV7-2 to TRBJ2-7; D is unresolved. V was trimmed by 2 bases and J by 4 bases, leaving 9 bases between them. The CDR3 runs to 13 residues. Germline V CDR1 and CDR2: SGHTA, FQGNSA.

This clonotype was seen many times. This chain connects TRBV29-1 to TRBJ2-1, with D tentatively TRBD2 (6 bases). Per germline, CDR1 SQVTM and CDR2 ANQGSEA. Trimming removed 3 bases at V and 7 bases at J, with 10 bases between. The CDR3 length is 12 residues. The CDR3 DNA reads TGCAGCGTTGAGGGGGGAGGAAATGAGCAGTTCTTC. Encoded protein: CSVEGGGNEQFF.

The chain employs TRBV10-3 and TRBJ2-1; D is undetermined. V was cut by 6 bases and J by 2 bases, with 11 bases left in between. This CDR3 is built from 14 residues. Germline CDR1 reads ENHRY; CDR2 reads SYGVKD. CDR3 region: CAIRKEYTYNEQFF. CDR3 sequence (DNA): TGTGCCATCAGGAAGGAGTACACCTACAATGAGCAGTTCTTC.

This clonotype was recorded a few times. An end of the junction differs from the germline gene, which may be a read error. The V gene is TRBV7-7, the J gene TRBJ2-5, with D possibly matching TRBD1 (6 bases). This CDR3 spans 13 amino acids. Germline CDR1 reads SSHAT; CDR2 reads FNYEAQ (reference sequence). The CDR3 DNA follows: TGTGCTAGCAGCTTAGCGCAGGGGGAGACCCAGTACTTC. Protein product: CASSLAQGETQYF.

The chain has TRBV5-1 and TRBJ1-2, with TRBD1 as a possible D gene (6 bases). In germline, CDR1 is SGHRS, CDR2 YFSETQ. V lost 0 bases to trimming and J lost 7 bases, with 16 bases between them. The CDR3 contains 15 residues. CDR3 protein: CASSLASGAQFGYTF. CDR3 coding DNA: TGCGCCAGCAGCTTGGCGTCAGGGGCTCAATTTGGCTACACCTTC.